The clone carrying this TCR beta chain was observed a few times. Its antigen is unidentified. This sample was included in a study of glioma-infiltrating T cells. Amplification of TCR alpha and beta CDR3 regions from RNA used iRepertoire nested multiplex PCR. For one-step reverse transcription and amplification, about 90-450 ng of tissue mRNA or PBMC total RNA was used. TCRdb processed the multiplex PCR reads anew with MiXCR; each CDR3 protein has one entry. This table has approximately 130,000 distinct CDR3 sequences, 20% to 25% appearing once. V dropped 2 bases and J dropped 2; count of bases not matched to a gene: 3. Germline V CDR1 and CDR2: DFQATT, SNEGSKA (reference sequence). The CDR3 spans 13 residues. Broader study findings: Only very few CDR3 sequences appeared in both tissue and blood. Gliomas, especially low-grade, showed above-expected tissue-blood divergence; non-neoplastic patients showed below.

Sequenced material: glioma tissue, nonneoplastic brain tissue, or PBMCs (not recorded which). This chain links TRBV20-1 with TRBJ2-7; 7 bases match TRBD2. The source is a human donor with low-grade glioma or glioblastoma, undergoing nonglioma brain surgery, or in good health (not recorded which). The CDR3, as DNA: TGCAGTGCTAGATCTAGCGGTACCTACGAGCAGTACGTC. This sequence encodes CSARSSGTYEQYV.